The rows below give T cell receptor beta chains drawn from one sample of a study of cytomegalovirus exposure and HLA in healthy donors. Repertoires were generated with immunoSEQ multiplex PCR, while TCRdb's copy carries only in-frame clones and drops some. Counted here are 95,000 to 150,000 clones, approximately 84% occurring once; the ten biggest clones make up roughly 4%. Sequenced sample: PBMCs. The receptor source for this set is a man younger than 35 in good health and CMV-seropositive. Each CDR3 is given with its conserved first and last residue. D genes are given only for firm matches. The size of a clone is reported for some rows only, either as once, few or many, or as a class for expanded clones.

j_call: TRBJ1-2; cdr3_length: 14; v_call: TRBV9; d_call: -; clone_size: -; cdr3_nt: TGTGCCAGCAGCGTAGGGGCCCTACCTAATGGCTACACCTTC; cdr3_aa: CASSVGALPNGYTF
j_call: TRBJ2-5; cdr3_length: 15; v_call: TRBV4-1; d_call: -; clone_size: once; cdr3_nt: TGCGCCAGCAGCCAAGATTTTGAGGGTACGGAGACCCAGTACTTC; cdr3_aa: CASSQDFEGTETQYF
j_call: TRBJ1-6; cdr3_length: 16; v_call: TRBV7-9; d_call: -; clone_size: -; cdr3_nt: TGTGCCAGCAGCTTAGGAGCGGGGCTCGGGGATTCACCCCTCCACTTT; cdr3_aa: CASSLGAGLGDSPLHF
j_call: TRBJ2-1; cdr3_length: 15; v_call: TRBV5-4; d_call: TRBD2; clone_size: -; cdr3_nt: TGTGCCAGCAGCTTTCTATCTAGCGGGATGAATGAGCAGTTCTTC; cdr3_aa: CASSFLSSGMNEQFF
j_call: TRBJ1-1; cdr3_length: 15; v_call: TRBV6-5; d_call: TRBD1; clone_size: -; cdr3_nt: TGTGCCAGCAGGGTGGACAGGGGGGAGAACACTGAAGCTTTCTTT; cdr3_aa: CASRVDRGENTEAFF
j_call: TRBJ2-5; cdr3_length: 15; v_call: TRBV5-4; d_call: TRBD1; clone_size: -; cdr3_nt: TGTGCCAGCAGACAGGGACAGGGGGAGGAAGAGACCCAGTACTTC; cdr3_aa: CASRQGQGEEETQYF
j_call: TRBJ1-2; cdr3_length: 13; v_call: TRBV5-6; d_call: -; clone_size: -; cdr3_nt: TGTGCCAGCAGCTTGATGGCTGACTATGGCTACACCTTC; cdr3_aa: CASSLMADYGYTF
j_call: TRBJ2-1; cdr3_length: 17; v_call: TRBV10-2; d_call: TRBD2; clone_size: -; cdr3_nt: TGCGCCAGCAGTGAGTCGATTTGGACTAGCGGGAGAGTAGCGCAGTTCTTC; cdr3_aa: CASSESIWTSGRVAQFF
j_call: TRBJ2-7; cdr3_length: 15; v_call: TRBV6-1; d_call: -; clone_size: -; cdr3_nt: TGTGCCAGCAGTGAAGGGAGCAGAACCTCCTACGAGCAGTACTTC; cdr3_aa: CASSEGSRTSYEQYF
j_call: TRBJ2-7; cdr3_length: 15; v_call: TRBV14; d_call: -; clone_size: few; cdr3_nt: TGTGCCAGCAGTTCTGCTCACAGGGTACCCTACGAGCAGTACTTC; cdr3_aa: CASSSAHRVPYEQYF
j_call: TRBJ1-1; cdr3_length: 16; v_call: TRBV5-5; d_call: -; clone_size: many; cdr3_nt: TGTGCCAGCAGCCCCAACCCGACAGTTATGAACACTGAAGCTTTCTTT; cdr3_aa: CASSPNPTVMNTEAFF
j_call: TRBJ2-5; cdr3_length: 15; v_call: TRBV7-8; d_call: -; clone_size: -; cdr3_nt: TGTGCCAGCAGCTTCGCGGGGAGCGGACAAGAGACCCAGTACTTC; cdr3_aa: CASSFAGSGQETQYF
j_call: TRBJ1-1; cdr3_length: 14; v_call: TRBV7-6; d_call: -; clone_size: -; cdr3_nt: TGTGCCAGCAGCTTACAGGGGATGAACACTGAAGCTTTCTTT; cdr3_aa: CASSLQGMNTEAFF
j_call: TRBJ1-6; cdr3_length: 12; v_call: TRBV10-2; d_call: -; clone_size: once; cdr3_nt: TGCGCCAGCAGTGAGTCCCCTTTCCCCCTCCACTTT; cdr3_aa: CASSESPFPLHF
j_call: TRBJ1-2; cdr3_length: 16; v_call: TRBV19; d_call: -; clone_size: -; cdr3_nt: TGTGCCAGTAGTATAGATTTAACGGCGCAGGACTATGGCTACACCTTC; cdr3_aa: CASSIDLTAQDYGYTF
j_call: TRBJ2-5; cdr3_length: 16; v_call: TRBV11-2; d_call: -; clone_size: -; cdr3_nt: TGTGCCAGCAGTTCCCTGGGGGCCGGGGTTAGGGAGACCCAGTACTTC; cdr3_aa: CASSSLGAGVRETQYF
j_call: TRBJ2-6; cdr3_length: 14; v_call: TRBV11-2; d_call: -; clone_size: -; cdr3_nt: TGTGCCAGCAGCCCAGGGGCTGGGGCCAACGTCCTGACTTTC; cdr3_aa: CASSPGAGANVLTF
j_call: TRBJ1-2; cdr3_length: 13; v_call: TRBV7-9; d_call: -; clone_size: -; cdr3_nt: TGTGCCAGCAACCCTCCGGGGTCCTATGGCTACACCTTC; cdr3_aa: CASNPPGSYGYTF
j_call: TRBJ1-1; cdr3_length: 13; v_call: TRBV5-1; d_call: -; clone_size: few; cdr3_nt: TGCGCCAGCAGCTTGACAGTAGGCACTGAAGCTTTCTTT; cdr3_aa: CASSLTVGTEAFF
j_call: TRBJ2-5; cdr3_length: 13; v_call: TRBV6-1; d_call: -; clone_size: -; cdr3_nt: TGTGCCAGCAGTGAGTCAGGGATAGAGACCCAGTACTTC; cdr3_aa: CASSESGIETQYF
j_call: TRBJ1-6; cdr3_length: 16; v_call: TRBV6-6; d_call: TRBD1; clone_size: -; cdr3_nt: TGTGCCAGCAGTTTGACCGGGACAGCTTATAATTCACCCCTCCACTTT; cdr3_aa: CASSLTGTAYNSPLHF
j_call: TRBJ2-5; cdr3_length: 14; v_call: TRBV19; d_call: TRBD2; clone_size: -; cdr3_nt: TGTGCCAGTAGTCGGGCGGGAGTCTCAGAGACCCAGTACTTC; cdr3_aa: CASSRAGVSETQYF
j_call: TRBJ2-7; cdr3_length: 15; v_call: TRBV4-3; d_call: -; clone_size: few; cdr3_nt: TGCGCCAGCAGCCAAGGTTCCAGGGGTGCCTACGAGCAGTACTTC; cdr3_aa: CASSQGSRGAYEQYF
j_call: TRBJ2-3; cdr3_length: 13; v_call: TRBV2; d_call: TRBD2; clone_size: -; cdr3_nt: TGTGCCACCTTAGCGGGAAACACAGATACGCAGTATTTT; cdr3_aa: CATLAGNTDTQYF
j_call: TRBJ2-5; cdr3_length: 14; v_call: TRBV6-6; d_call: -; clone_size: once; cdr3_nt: TGTGCCAGCAGTTACTTAGACAGACGGGAGACCCAGTACTTC; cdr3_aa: CASSYLDRRETQYF
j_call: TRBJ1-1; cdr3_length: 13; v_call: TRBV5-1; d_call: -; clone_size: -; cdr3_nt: TGCGCCAGCAGCTTAACTATAAGCGCTGAAGCTTTCTTT; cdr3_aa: CASSLTISAEAFF
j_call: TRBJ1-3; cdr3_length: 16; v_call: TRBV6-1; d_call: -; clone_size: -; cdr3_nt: TGTGCCAGCAGTGAAGCAGGACACCTCTCTGTAAACACCATATATTTT; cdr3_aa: CASSEAGHLSVNTIYF
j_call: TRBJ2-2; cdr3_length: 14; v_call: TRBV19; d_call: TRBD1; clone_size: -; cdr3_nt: TGTGCCAGTAGAGGGGACAGGGTGGTCGGGGAGCTGTTTTTT; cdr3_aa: CASRGDRVVGELFF
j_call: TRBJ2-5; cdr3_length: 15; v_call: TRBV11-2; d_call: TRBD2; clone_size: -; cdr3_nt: TGTGCCAGCAGCTTAGTGTCTAGCGGACAAGAGACCCAGTACTTC; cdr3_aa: CASSLVSSGQETQYF
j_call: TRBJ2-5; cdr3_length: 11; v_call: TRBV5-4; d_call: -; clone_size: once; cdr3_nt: TGTGCCAGCAGTCAGCGAGAGACCCAGTACTTC; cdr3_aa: CASSQRETQYF
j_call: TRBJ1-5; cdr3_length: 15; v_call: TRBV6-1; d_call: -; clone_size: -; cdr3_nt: TGTGCCAGCAGTGATCGCGGAGGAGGTTATCAGCCCCAGCATTTT; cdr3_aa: CASSDRGGGYQPQHF
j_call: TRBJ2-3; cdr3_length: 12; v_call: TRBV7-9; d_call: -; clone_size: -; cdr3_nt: TGTGCCAGCAGCTTACGTGCAGATACGCAGTATTTT; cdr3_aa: CASSLRADTQYF
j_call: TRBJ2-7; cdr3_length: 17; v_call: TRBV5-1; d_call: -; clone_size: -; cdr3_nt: TGCGCCAGCAGCTCCTCATCTTGGGACTCACGCGCAGACGGGCAGTACTTC; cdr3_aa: CASSSSSWDSRADGQYF
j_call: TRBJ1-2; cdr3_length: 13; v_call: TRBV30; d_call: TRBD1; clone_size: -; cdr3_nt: TGTGCCTGGAGTGACAGGGGCGGAAATGGCTACACCTTC; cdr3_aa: CAWSDRGGNGYTF
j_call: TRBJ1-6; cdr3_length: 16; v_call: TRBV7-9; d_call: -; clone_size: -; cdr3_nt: TGTGCCAGCAGCTTAGTGCGGGGTCTGGGTAATTCACCCCTCCACTTT; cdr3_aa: CASSLVRGLGNSPLHF
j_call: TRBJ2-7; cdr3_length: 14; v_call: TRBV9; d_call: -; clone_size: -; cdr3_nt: TGTGCCAGCAGCGTAGCTACCAACTCCTACGAGCAGTACTTC; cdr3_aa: CASSVATNSYEQYF
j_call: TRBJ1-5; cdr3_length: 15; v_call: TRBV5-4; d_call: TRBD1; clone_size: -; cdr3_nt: TGTGCCAGCAGCGAAGGGACAGGGGAAACTCAGCCCCAGCATTTT; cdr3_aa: CASSEGTGETQPQHF
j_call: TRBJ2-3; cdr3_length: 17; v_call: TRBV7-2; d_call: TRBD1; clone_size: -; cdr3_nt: TGTGCCAGCAGCTTAGGAAAGACAGGGTGGAGCACAGATACGCAGTATTTT; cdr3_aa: CASSLGKTGWSTDTQYF
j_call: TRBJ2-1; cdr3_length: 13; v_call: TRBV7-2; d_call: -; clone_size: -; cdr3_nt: TGTGCCAGCAGCCTAGGACACTACAATGAGCAGTTCTTC; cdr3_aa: CASSLGHYNEQFF